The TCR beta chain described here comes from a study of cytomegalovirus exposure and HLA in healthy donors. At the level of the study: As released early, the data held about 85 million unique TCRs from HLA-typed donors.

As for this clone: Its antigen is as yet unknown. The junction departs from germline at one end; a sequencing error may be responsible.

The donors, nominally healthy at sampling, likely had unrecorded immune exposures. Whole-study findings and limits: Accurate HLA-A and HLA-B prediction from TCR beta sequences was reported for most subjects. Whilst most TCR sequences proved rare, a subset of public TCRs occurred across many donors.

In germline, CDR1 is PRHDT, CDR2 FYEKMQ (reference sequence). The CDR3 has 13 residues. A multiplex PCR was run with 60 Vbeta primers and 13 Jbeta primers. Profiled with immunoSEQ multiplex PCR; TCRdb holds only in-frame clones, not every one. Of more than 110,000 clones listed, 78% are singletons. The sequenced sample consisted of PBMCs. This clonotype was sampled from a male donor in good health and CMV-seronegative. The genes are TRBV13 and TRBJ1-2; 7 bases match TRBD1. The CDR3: CASNLGTAYGYPF. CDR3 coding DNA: TGTGCCAGCAACCTCGGGACAGCCTATGGCTACCCCTTC. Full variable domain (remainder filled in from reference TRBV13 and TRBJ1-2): AAGVIQSPRHLIKEKRETATLKCYPIPRHDTVYWYQQGPGQDPQFLISFYEKMQSDKGSIPDRFSAQQFSDYHSELNMSSLELGDSALYFCASNLGTAYGYPFGSGTRLTVV.